This T cell receptor (beta chain) was sequenced in a study of spatial heterogeneity in lung cancer. The table lists this clonotype with many counts. What it binds is unknown. TCRdb re-analysed the 5' RACE reads in MiXCR, keeping a single row per CDR3 protein. Of 6,800 or so distinct CDR3 sequences in the sample, about 6.7% were seen once. Per germline, CDR1 LGHNA and CDR2 YSLEER. The trim removed 0 bases at V and 5 bases at J, leaving 8 bases unmatched. The CDR3 contains 18 residues. The time point denotes: sample taken at primary tumor resection. Just over 70 TRACERx patients with early, untreated non-small cell lung cancer donated samples. Whole RNA from tumor, nontumor lung or frozen PBMC was sequenced unsorted. Study-level results: Tumor mutation count correlated with how many alpha and beta TCRs expanded intratumorally.

The sample was lung tumor tissue, taken at surgery. The genes are TRBV4-3 and TRBJ2-3; 13 bases match TRBD2. The receptor's source is a male donor with early-stage non-small cell lung cancer. CDR3 protein: CASSQDPTSGGAGDTQYF. For the CDR3, the DNA is TGCGCCAGCAGCCAAGACCCCACTAGCGGGGGGGCCGGAGATACGCAGTATTTT.